This T cell receptor beta chain was recovered during a study of cytomegalovirus exposure and HLA in healthy donors. Whole-study findings and limits: Reports showed the classifier diagnosing cytomegalovirus status with high specificity and sensitivity. Among donors in an Asian-associated ancestry cluster, a later analysis reportedly found fewer N-insertions than the roughly 700-donor mean. Researchers catalogued roughly 170 TCR beta chains as cytomegalovirus-associated.

Germline V gives CDR1 SGDLS, CDR2 YYNGEE. Trimming shortened V by 0 bases and J by 4 bases, and 4 bases separated the two germline ends. This CDR3 has 12 residues. The donors comprised healthy bone marrow donors. The PCR ran on 60 Vbeta and 13 Jbeta primers. The assay was immunoSEQ multiplex PCR, and TCRdb's table has in-frame clones only and misses some. The table shows fewer than 95,000 clones, with roughly four fifths occurring only once. Remarks on this clone: Its matching antigen is unknown.

This receptor was identified in a man younger than 45 in good health and CMV-seronegative. This chain links TRBV9 with TRBJ2-5; D is unclear. The specimen sequenced was PBMCs. CDR3 loop: CASSVGGETQYF. The CDR3 DNA reads TGTGCCAGCAGCGTAGGCGGAGAGACCCAGTACTTC.